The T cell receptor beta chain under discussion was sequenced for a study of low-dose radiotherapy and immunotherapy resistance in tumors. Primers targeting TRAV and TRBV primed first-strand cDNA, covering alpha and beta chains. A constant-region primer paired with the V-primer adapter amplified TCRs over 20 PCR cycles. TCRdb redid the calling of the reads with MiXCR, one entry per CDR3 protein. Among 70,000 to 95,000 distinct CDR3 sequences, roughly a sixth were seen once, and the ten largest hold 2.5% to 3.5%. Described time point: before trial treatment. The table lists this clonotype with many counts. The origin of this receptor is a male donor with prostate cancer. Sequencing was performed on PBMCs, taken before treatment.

CDR3 DNA sequence: TGTGCCAGCAGCCGGGGGCCAAGGGGGATGACCCAGTACTTC. Its protein product is CASSRGPRGMTQYF. J is TRBJ2-5 and V is TRBV7-2, with D perhaps TRBD1 or TRBD2 (6 bases each). Germline V gene data show CDR1 as SGHTA and CDR2 as FQGNSA. The V end lost 5 bases, the J end lost 7 bases, and 17 bases lay between the germline ends. This CDR3 has 14 residues.